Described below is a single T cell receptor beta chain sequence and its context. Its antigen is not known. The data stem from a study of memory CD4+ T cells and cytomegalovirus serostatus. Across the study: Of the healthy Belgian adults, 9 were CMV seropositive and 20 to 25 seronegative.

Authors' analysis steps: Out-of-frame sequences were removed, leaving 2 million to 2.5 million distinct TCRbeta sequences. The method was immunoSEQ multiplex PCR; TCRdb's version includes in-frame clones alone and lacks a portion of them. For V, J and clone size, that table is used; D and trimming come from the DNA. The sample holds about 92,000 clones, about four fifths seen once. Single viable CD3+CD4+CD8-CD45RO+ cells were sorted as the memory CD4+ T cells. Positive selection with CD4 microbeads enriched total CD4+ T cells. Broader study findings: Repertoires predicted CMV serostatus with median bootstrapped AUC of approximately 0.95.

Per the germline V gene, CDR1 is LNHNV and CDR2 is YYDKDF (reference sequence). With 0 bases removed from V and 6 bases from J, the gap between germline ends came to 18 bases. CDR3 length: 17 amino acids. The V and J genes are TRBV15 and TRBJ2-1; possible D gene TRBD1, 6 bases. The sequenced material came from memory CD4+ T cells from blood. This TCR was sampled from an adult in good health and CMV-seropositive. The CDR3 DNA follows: TGTGCCACCAGCAGAGATAGATCGACAGGCCGCCTCAATGAGCAGTTCTTC. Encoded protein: CATSRDRSTGRLNEQFF.